In this sample, the clone carrying this T cell receptor beta chain turned up a few times. Its antigen remains unidentified. This sample stems from a study of T-cell memory formation after mild COVID-19. About the research overall: For the most part, TCR clusters were specific to one donor. Whole-study results and caveats: Pre-infection memory harbored some responding clones, suggesting cross-reactive memory joined.

The CDR3 is 18 amino acids. Germline CDR1 MNHNS, CDR2 SASEGT. Trimming left V 2 bases short and J 7 bases short, with 26 bases between. TCRdb re-derived calls from the 5' RACE reads in MiXCR, one entry per CDR3 protein. The data show about 130,000 distinct CDR3 sequences, over 15% seen once. The chain uses TRBV6-1 and TRBJ1-1; D may be TRBD1 (5 bases). This sequence originates from a man between 18 and 35 years old who had mild COVID-19 (a few samples of this study predate the infection). Cell type and time point are not known. The sample was PBMCs or a T cell subset sorted from them (not recorded which). The CDR3 region is CASSEILGGGYGRVEAFF. CDR3 bases: TGTGCCAGCAGTGAAATTCTCGGTGGGGGGTACGGCAGGGTTGAAGCTTTCTTT.